Sequencing of this T cell receptor beta chain was carried out in a study of T cell responses to AZD1222 COVID-19 vaccine. This table comes from immunoSEQ multiplex PCR, and its TCRdb copy is limited to in-frame clones, with some not included. Of about 130,000 clones in the sample, 89% were seen once. Looked up from germline, CDR1 is SGHRS and CDR2 is YFSETQ. Trimming left V 4 bases short and J 2 bases short, with 7 bases between. CDR3 length: 12 residues. This TCR came from an adult in good health. The chain employs TRBV5-1 and TRBJ2-7; D call uncertain. The source material was peripheral blood, sampled on day 0 of AZD1222 vaccination. In nucleotides, the CDR3 is TGCGCCAGCAGCGCCACAACCTACGAGCAGTACTTC. It codes for CASSATTYEQYF.